The T cell receptor (beta chain) under discussion was sequenced for a study of patients and donors after allogeneic stem cell transplantation. Via MiXCR, TCRdb re-called the RT-PCR reads, giving one row per CDR3 protein. In the table there are 70,000 or so distinct CDR3 sequences, more than 20% of which are singletons. The CDR3 runs 16 residues. The V gene's germline CDR1 is PRHDT and CDR2 FYEKMQ (reference sequence). V lost 6 bases, J lost 0 bases, and 15 bases lay in between. This TCR derives from a human donor who was either an allogeneic HSCT recipient or a stem cell or donor lymphocyte infusion donor (not recorded which). It is not recorded whose cells these are; they may come from a transplant donor. V gene TRBV13 combines with J gene TRBJ2-1, with D maybe TRBD2 (5 bases). Sequencing was carried out using blood, either unsorted or a sorted T cell fraction (not recorded which). This CDR3 reads CASRPLARISYNEQFF. CDR3 in DNA: TGTGCCAGCAGGCCTCTAGCCCGAATCTCCTACAATGAGCAGTTCTTC.